This is a list of T cell receptor beta chains from one sample in a study of T-cell reconstitution after alpha-beta-depleted transplantation in children. TCRdb re-analysed the PCR reads in MiXCR, keeping a single row per CDR3 protein. The profile shows over 400,000 distinct CDR3 sequences, 43% of them singletons. This sample comprised PBMCs, obtained before TCRalphabeta/CD19-depleted stem cell transplant. The receptors here all came from a girl between 2 and 10 years old with aplastic anemia, due to receive a stem cell transplant. The CDR3 runs from the conserved cysteine through the conserved F or W. Each record gives: clone size, CDR3 length, D gene, V gene, J gene, CDR3 DNA, CDR3 protein. D genes are given only for firm matches. Size tells how often a clone was seen (once, few, many) or the class of an expanded clone, and some rows leave it out.

-	12	-	TRBV20-1	TRBJ1-6	TGCAGTGCTAGGGACGGTAATTCACCCCTCCACTTT	CSARDGNSPLHF
-	14	-	TRBV15	TRBJ2-2	TGTGCCACCAGCAGAGCCGGCACCACCGGGGAGCTGTTTTTT	CATSRAGTTGELFF
-	13	TRBD1	TRBV20-1	TRBJ2-7	TGCAGTGCTTGGAACCGCAGGGGGAACGAGCAGTACTTC	CSAWNRRGNEQYF
few	15	TRBD1	TRBV27	TRBJ2-1	TGTGCCAGCAGACCCGGACAGGGTGATTACAATGAGCAGTTCTTC	CASRPGQGDYNEQFF
-	13	-	TRBV20-1	TRBJ1-1	TGCAGTATAAATGAGGGGAAACGGACTGAAGCTTTCTTT	CSINEGKRTEAFF
-	15	-	TRBV10-3	TRBJ2-7	TGTGCCATCAGTGACGTTTCCGACAACTCCTACGAGCAGTACTTC	CAISDVSDNSYEQYF
-	16	-	TRBV12-3/TRBV12-4	TRBJ1-4	TGTGCCAGCAGTTTACAGTTGTCAGGTGGAAGGGAAAAACTGTTTTTT	CASSLQLSGGREKLFF
-	14	-	TRBV9	TRBJ2-6	TGTGCCAGCAGCTCCCTTTGGGGGGCCAACGTCCTGACTTTC	CASSSLWGANVLTF
many	12	TRBD2	TRBV20-1	TRBJ2-7	TGCAGTGCCCGGACCCTAGCGGCCGAGCAGTACTTC	CSARTLAAEQYF
few	15	-	TRBV5-1	TRBJ2-1	TGCGCCAGCAGCGCCGGGAGTTCATCCTACAATGAGCAGTTCTTC	CASSAGSSSYNEQFF
few	16	-	TRBV11-1	TRBJ1-5	TGTGCCAGCAGCTTGGGCCGCAGGGATCTCAATCAGCCCCAGCATTTT	CASSLGRRDLNQPQHF